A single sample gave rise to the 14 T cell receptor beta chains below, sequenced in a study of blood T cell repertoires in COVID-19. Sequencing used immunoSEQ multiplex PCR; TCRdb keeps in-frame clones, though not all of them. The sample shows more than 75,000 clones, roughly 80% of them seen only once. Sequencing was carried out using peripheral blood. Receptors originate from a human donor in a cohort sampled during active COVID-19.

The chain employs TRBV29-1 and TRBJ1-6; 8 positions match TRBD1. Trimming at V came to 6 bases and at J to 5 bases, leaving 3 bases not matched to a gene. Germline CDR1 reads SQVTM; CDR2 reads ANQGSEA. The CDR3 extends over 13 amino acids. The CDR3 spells CSVTDRDNSPLHF. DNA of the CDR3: TGCAGCGTGACGGACAGGGATAATTCACCCCTCCACTTT.

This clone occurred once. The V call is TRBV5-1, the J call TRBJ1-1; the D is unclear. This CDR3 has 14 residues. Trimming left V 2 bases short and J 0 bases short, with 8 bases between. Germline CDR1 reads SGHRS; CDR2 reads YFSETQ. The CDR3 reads CASSLGGLNTEAFF. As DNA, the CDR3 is TGCGCCAGCAGCTTAGGCGGATTGAACACTGAAGCTTTCTTT. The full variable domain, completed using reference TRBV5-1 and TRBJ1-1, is KAGVTQTPRYLIKTRGQQVTLSCSPISGHRSVSWYQQTPGQGLQFLFEYFSETQRNKGNFPGRFSGRQFSNSRSEMNVSTLELGDSALYLCASSLGGLNTEAFFGQGTRLTVV.

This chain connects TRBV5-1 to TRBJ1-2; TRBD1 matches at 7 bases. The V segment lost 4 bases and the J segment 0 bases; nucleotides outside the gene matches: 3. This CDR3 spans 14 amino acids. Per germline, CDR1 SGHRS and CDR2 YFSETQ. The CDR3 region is CASSRDSPNYGYTF. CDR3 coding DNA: TGCGCCAGCAGCAGGGACAGTCCTAACTATGGCTACACCTTC.

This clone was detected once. The CDR3 nucleotides read TGTGCCAGCAGCCCTGCATTGGGACAGGATAGCACAGATACGCAGTATTTT. Its translation is CASSPALGQDSTDTQYF. The chain is built from TRBV3-1 (or the pseudogene TRBV3-2) and TRBJ2-3, with 8 bases matching TRBD1. CDR1 LGHDT and CDR2 YNNKEL come from the germline V gene (reference sequence). This CDR3 comprises 17 residues. With V trimmed by 4 bases and J by 0 bases, 9 bases remained unmatched.

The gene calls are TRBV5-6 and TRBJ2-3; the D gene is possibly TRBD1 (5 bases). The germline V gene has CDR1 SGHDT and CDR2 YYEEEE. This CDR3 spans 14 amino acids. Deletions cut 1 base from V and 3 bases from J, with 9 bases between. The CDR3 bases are TGTGCCAGCAGCTTGAGGCAGGGAACAGATACGCAGTATTTT. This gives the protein CASSLRQGTDTQYF.

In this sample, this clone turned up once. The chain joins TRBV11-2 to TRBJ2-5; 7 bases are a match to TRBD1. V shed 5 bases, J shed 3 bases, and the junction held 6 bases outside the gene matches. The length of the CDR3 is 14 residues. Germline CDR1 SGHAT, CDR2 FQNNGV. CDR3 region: CASSNRDSEETQYF. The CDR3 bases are TGTGCCAGCAGCAACCGGGACAGTGAAGAGACCCAGTACTTC. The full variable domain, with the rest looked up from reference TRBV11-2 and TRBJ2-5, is EAGVAQSPRYKIIEKRQSVAFWCNPISGHATLYWYQQILGQGPKLLIQFQNNGVVDDSQLPKDRFSAERLKGVDSTLKIQPAKLEDSAVYLCASSNRDSEETQYFGPGTRLLVL.

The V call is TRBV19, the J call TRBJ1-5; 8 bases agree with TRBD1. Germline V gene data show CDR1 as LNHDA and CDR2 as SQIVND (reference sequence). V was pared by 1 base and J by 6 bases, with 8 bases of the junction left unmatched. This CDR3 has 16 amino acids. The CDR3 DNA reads TGTGCCAGTAGTATAGCCTTGACAGGGGAGAGTCAGCCCCAGCATTTT. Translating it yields CASSIALTGESQPQHF.

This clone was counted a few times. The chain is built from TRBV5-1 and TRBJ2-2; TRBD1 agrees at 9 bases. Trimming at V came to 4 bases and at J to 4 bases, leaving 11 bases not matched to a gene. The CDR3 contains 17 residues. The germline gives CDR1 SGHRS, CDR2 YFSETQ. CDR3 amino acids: CASSLSGTGWVTGELFF. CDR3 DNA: TGCGCCAGCAGCCTGTCCGGGACAGGGTGGGTCACCGGGGAGCTGTTTTTT. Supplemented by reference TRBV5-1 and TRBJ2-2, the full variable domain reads KAGVTQTPRYLIKTRGQQVTLSCSPISGHRSVSWYQQTPGQGLQFLFEYFSETQRNKGNFPGRFSGRQFSNSRSEMNVSTLELGDSALYLCASSLSGTGWVTGELFFGEGSRLTVL.

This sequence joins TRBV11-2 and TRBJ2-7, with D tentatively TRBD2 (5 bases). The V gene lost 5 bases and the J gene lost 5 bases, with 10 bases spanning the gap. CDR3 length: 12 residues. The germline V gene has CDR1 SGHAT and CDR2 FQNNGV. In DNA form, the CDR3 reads TGTGCCAGCAGCCAAGGACTCCACGAGCAGTACTTC. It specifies CASSQGLHEQYF.

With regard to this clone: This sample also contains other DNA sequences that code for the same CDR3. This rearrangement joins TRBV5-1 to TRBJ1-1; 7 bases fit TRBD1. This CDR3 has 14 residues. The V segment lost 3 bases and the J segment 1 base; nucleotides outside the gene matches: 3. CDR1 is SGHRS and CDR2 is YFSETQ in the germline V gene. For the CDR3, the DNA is TGCGCCAGCAGCTCGGGACAGCCGAACACTGAAGCTTTCTTT. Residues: CASSSGQPNTEAFF.

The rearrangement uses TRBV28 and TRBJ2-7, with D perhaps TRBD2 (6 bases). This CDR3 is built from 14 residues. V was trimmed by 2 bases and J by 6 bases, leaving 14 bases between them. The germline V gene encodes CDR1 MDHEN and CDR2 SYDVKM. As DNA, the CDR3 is TGTGCCAGCAGTTTAACGGGGGATGTCGTCGAGCAGTACTTC. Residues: CASSLTGDVVEQYF.

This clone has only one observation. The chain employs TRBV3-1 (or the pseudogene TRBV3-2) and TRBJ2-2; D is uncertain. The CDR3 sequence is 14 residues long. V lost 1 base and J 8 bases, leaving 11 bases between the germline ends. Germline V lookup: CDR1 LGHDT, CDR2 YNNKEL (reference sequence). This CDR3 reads CASSQGAYGGELFF. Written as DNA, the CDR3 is TGTGCCAGCAGCCAAGGCGCCTATGGTGGGGAGCTGTTTTTT.

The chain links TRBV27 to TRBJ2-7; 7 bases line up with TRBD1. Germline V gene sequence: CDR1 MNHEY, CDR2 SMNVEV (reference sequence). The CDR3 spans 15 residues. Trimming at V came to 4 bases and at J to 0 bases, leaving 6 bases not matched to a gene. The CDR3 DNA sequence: TGTGCCAGCAGTTCCACCCGGGACAGCTCCTACGAGCAGTACTTC. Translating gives CASSSTRDSSYEQYF.

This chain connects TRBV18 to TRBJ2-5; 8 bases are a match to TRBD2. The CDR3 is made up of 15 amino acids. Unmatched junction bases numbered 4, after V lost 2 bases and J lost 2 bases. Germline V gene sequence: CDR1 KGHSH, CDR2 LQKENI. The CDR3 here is CASSPSIAGQETQYF. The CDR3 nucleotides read TGTGCCAGCTCACCATCAATAGCGGGGCAAGAGACCCAGTACTTC.